What follows are 21 T cell receptor beta chains derived from one specimen sequenced in a study of CD8 T cells in ankylosing spondylitis. Findings of the study overall: Blood from ankylosing spondylitis patients appeared to carry a characteristic roughly 8-variant TCR beta motif.

TCRdb reprocessed the 5' RACE reads via MiXCR and lists one record per CDR3 protein. The sample holds about 510,000 distinct CDR3 sequences, approximately 5% seen once. Antigen specificity for these receptors is unknown. The specimen sequenced was blood, either unsorted or a sorted T cell fraction (not recorded which). The receptors come from a male donor with ankylosing spondylitis.

This clonotype was seen ten or more times. The chain is built from TRBV4-3 and TRBJ2-3; a possible D gene is TRBD2 (5 bases). CDR3 length: 16 amino acids. V lost 0 bases to trimming and J lost 1 base, with 11 bases between them. The germline gives CDR1 LGHNA, CDR2 YSLEER. The CDR3 region is CASSQDFRRGTDTQYF. For the CDR3, the DNA is TGCGCCAGCAGCCAAGATTTCAGGCGGGGCACAGATACGCAGTATTTT.

This clonotype was recorded at least ten times. The chain has TRBV20-1 and TRBJ2-5; 8 nucleotides agree with TRBD2. The V and J ends lost 6 bases and 5 bases, in that order; junction bases with no gene match: 5. The CDR3 spans 12 residues. The germline V gene has CDR1 DFQATT and CDR2 SNEGSKA (reference sequence). The CDR3 loop is CSALAGFETQYF. The CDR3 DNA is TGCAGTGCCTTAGCGGGATTCGAGACCCAGTACTTC.

This clonotype was observed many times. The chain links TRBV11-2 to TRBJ2-3; 12 bases align to TRBD2. Per the germline V gene, CDR1 is SGHAT and CDR2 is FQNNGV. V trimming: 1 base; J trimming: 6 bases; junction bases outside the gene matches: 11. This CDR3 is 18 amino acids long. CDR3 sequence (DNA): TGTGCCAGCAGCTTAGTGGGTGCTAGCGGGGGGGGCAGGGATACGCAGTATTTT. As protein: CASSLVGASGGGRDTQYF.

In the case of this clonotype: A much larger clone sits a single nucleotide away, making a read error possible. The CDR3 sequence: CASSLDGFVLNTDTQYF. In DNA, the CDR3 is TGTGCCAGCAGCTTAGACGGCTTTGTCCTAAACACAGATACGCAGTATTTT. The rearrangement links TRBV7-8 to TRBJ2-3; D gene uncertain. This CDR3 contains 17 residues. Germline-derived CDR1 and CDR2 are SGHVS and FQNEAQ. Trimming cost V 1 base and J 2 bases, with 16 bases left between them.

In this sample, this clonotype turned up a few times. V and J are TRBV4-3 and TRBJ2-5; D uncertain. CDR3 length: 13 amino acids. Germline V CDR1 and CDR2: LGHNA, YSLEER. The V gene lost 2 bases and the J gene lost 1 base, with 5 bases spanning the gap. The CDR3: CASSQNSQETQYF. CDR3 sequence (DNA): TGCGCCAGCAGCCAAAACAGCCAAGAGACCCAGTACTTC.

On this clonotype itself: Since a much larger clone is just one base distant, this may be a read error. J is TRBJ2-2 and V is TRBV6-1; D gene uncertain. This CDR3 has 15 amino acids. Looked up from germline, CDR1 is MNHNS and CDR2 is SASEGT. CDR3: CAGSEYITNTGELFF. As DNA, the CDR3 is TGTGCCGGCAGTGAATACATCACGAACACCGGGGAGCTGTTTTTT.

Ten or more counts support this clonotype. This rearrangement joins TRBV4-2 to TRBJ2-7, with TRBD2 matching over 13 bases. The V and J ends lost 4 bases and 3 bases, in that order; junction bases with no gene match: 6. This CDR3 is built from 16 residues. Per the germline V gene, CDR1 is LGHNA and CDR2 is YNFKEQ. In DNA form, the CDR3 reads TGTGCCAGCAGCCGGACTAGCGGGGGACTAAGCTACGAGCAGTACTTC. Residues: CASSRTSGGLSYEQYF.

This clonotype was picked up one time. The rearrangement links TRBV10-3 to TRBJ2-7; D unclear. This CDR3 has 13 amino acids. From germline, CDR1 is ENHRY and CDR2 SYGVKD. V lost 10 bases, J lost 2 bases, and 15 bases lay in between. The CDR3 region has the DNA TGTGCCACCAACGGGCGGAATGCCTACGAGCAGTACTTC. This encodes CATNGRNAYEQYF.

There are many counts of this clonotype. V usage is TRBV6-1 and J usage is TRBJ1-5; 8 bases are a match to TRBD1. J was trimmed by 6 bases and V by 6 bases; bases with no gene match: 7. From germline, CDR1 is MNHNS and CDR2 SASEGT. This CDR3 is 14 amino acids long. The CDR3 sequence is CASSPDRVSQPQHF. Here the CDR3 DNA reads TGTGCCAGCAGCCCGGACAGGGTCTCTCAGCCCCAGCATTTT.

This clonotype appeared many times. This rearrangement joins TRBV4-3 to TRBJ2-5, with D possibly TRBD2 on 5 matching bases. Germline V lookup: CDR1 LGHNA, CDR2 YSLEER. V was clipped by 5 bases and J by 4 bases, with 11 bases between them. CDR3 length: 13 amino acids. CDR3 sequence: CASSAHRGETQYF. CDR3 nucleotides: TGCGCCAGCAGCGCCCATCGGGGAGAGACCCAGTACTTC.

This clonotype was picked up many times. The chain joins TRBV4-3 to TRBJ2-1, with D possibly matching TRBD1 (5 bases). This CDR3 region has 14 residues. The V and J ends lost 2 bases and 6 bases respectively, with 11 bases between them. The germline CDR1 and CDR2 sequences are LGHNA and YSLEER. CDR3 sequence: CASSQQDSRNEQFF. Here the CDR3 DNA reads TGCGCCAGCAGCCAACAAGACAGTCGCAATGAGCAGTTCTTC.

V usage is TRBV7-9 and J usage is TRBJ2-2; D unclear. Trimming pared 5 bases from V and 7 bases from J, leaving 23 bases between. Germline CDR1 SEHNR, CDR2 FQNEAQ (reference sequence). CDR3 length: 17 residues. The CDR3 sequence is CASSAGPTAKQVGELFF. The CDR3 region has the DNA TGTGCCAGCAGCGCCGGGCCGACTGCCAAGCAGGTCGGGGAGCTGTTTTTT.

This clonotype occurred many times. This rearrangement joins TRBV20-1 to TRBJ1-1; D gene ambiguous. The CDR3 runs to 10 residues. The V end was cut by 3 bases, the J end by 11 bases, with 10 bases between. CDR1 DFQATT and CDR2 SNEGSKA come from the germline V gene (reference sequence). The chain's CDR3 is CSARERAAFF. The CDR3 DNA reads as TGCAGTGCTAGGGAAAGGGCGGCTTTCTTT.

This clonotype was counted ten times or more. The junction departs from germline at one end; a sequencing error may be responsible. The chain joins TRBV9 to TRBJ1-6; D perhaps matches TRBD1 (5 bases). The germline CDR1 and CDR2 sequences are SGDLS and YYNGEE. CDR3 length: 15 amino acids. The CDR3 DNA sequence: TGCGCCAGCAGCGTAGATGGGGACCTCTATTCACCCCTCCACTTT. It specifies CASSVDGDLYSPLHF.

The rearrangement links TRBV5-1 to TRBJ2-5, with D maybe TRBD2 (6 bases). CDR1 is SGHRS and CDR2 is YFSETQ in the germline V gene. The V gene lost 1 base and the J gene lost 4 bases, with 14 bases spanning the gap. The CDR3 has 15 residues. CDR3 in DNA: TGCGCCAGCAGCTTGATTGGGACTCAGAGAGAGACCCAGTACTTC. Protein: CASSLIGTQRETQYF.

This clonotype was counted at least ten times. The V call is TRBV5-1, the J call TRBJ1-1; D perhaps matches TRBD1 (5 bases). V lost 5 bases, J lost 1 base, and 18 bases lay in between. Germline CDR1 reads SGHRS; CDR2 reads YFSETQ. The CDR3 has 16 amino acids. Here the CDR3 DNA reads TGCGCCAGCAGGGGAGGAGGGACTACGCGGAACACTGAAGCTTTCTTT. Residues: CASRGGGTTRNTEAFF.

This clonotype was observed many times. The J gene is TRBJ1-3, the V gene TRBV7-8; the match to TRBD1 covers 7 bases. The J segment lost 5 bases and the V segment lost 5 bases, leaving 12 bases of the junction unmatched. In germline, CDR1 is SGHVS, CDR2 FQNEAQ. This CDR3 comprises 16 residues. The CDR3 sequence is CASSVMPGQSRNTIYF. As DNA, the CDR3 is TGTGCCAGCAGCGTAATGCCGGGACAGAGTCGAAACACCATATATTTT.

This clonotype was recorded at least ten times. As DNA, the CDR3 is TGTGCCAGCAGCTTGATGACACCCGTGAGTGGCTACACCTTC. Translation gives CASSLMTPVSGYTF. This sequence joins TRBV7-2 and TRBJ1-2; D remains unclear. The CDR3 extends over 14 amino acids. With 3 bases removed from V and 7 bases from J, the gap between germline ends came to 15 bases. Germline V lookup: CDR1 SGHTA, CDR2 FQGNSA.

This clonotype was observed many times. The chain has TRBV5-1 and TRBJ2-7, with 7 bases fitting TRBD1. In germline, CDR1 is SGHRS, CDR2 YFSETQ. The length of the CDR3 is 15 residues. After removal of 3 bases from V and 0 bases from J, the junction contained 6 bases not matched to a gene. The CDR3 nucleotides read TGCGCCAGCAGCTACGGACAGGTAAACTCCTACGAGCAGTACTTC. Translated: CASSYGQVNSYEQYF.

This clonotype was detected ten times or more. The genes are TRBV10-1 and TRBJ2-3, with D possibly matching TRBD2 (5 bases). Germline CDR1 and CDR2: WNHNN and SYGVQD (reference sequence). This CDR3 comprises 16 residues. Trimming left V 3 bases short and J 2 bases short, with 15 bases between. The CDR3 loop is CASSDRTARFTDTQYF. The CDR3 nucleotides read TGCGCCAGCAGTGATAGGACTGCCCGTTTCACAGATACGCAGTATTTT.

This clonotype has at least ten counts. The chain links TRBV20-1 to TRBJ2-1; 7 bases align to TRBD2. The CDR3 covers 15 residues. Per germline, CDR1 DFQATT and CDR2 SNEGSKA (reference sequence). J was trimmed by 5 bases and V by 3 bases; bases with no gene match: 10. The CDR3 loop is CSARPAGRPNNEQFF. The CDR3 DNA reads TGCAGTGCTAGGCCAGCGGGACGTCCCAACAATGAGCAGTTCTTC.